The present T cell receptor beta chain was sequenced within a study of T cell changes during pregnancy in multiple sclerosis. Germline V gene data show CDR1 as MNHEY and CDR2 as SMNVEV (reference sequence). CDR3 length: 14 residues. The V and J ends lost 5 bases and 8 bases respectively, with 18 bases between them. The assay was immunoSEQ multiplex PCR, and TCRdb's table has in-frame clones only and misses some. This table has 45,000 to 50,000 clones, around 93% appearing once. J is TRBJ1-2 and V is TRBV27, with D tentatively TRBD1 (6 bases). The sequences come from CD8+ T cells from peripheral blood mononuclear cells, collected in the first trimester of pregnancy. This receptor was identified in a female donor with multiple sclerosis, enrolled in a pregnancy study. CDR3 region: CASSPGAALRGYTF. The CDR3 coding sequence is TGTGCCAGCAGTCCAGGGGCAGCTTTACGGGGCTACACCTTC.